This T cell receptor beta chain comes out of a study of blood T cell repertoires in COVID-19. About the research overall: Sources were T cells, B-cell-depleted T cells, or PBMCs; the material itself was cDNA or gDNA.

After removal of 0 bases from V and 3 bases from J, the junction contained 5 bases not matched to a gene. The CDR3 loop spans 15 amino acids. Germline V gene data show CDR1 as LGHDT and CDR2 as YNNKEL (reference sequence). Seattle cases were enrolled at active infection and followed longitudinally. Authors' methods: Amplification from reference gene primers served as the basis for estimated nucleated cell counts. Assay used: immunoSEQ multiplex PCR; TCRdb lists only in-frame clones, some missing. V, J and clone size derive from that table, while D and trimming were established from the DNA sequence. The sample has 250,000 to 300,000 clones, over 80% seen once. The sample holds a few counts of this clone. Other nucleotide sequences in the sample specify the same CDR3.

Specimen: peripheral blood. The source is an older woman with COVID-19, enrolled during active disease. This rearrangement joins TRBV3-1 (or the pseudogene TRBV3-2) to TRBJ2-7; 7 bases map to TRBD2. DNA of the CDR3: TGTGCCAGCAGCCAAGATCTCGGGGAGGGCTACGAGCAGTACTTC. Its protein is CASSQDLGEGYEQYF.